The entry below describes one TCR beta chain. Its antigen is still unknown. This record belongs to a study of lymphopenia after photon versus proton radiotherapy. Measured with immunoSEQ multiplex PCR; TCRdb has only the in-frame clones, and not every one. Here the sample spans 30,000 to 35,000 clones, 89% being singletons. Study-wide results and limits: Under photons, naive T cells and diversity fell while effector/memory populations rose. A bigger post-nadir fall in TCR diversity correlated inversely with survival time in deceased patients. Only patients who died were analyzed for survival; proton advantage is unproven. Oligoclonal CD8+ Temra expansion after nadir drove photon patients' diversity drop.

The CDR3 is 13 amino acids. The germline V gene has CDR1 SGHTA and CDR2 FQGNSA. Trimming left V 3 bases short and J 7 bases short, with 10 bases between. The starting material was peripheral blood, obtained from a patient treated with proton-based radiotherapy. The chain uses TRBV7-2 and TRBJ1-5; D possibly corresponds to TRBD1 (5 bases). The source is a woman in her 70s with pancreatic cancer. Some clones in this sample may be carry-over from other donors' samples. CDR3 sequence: CASSLEGIQPQHF. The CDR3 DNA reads TGTGCCAGCAGCTTGGAGGGGATCCAGCCCCAGCATTTT.